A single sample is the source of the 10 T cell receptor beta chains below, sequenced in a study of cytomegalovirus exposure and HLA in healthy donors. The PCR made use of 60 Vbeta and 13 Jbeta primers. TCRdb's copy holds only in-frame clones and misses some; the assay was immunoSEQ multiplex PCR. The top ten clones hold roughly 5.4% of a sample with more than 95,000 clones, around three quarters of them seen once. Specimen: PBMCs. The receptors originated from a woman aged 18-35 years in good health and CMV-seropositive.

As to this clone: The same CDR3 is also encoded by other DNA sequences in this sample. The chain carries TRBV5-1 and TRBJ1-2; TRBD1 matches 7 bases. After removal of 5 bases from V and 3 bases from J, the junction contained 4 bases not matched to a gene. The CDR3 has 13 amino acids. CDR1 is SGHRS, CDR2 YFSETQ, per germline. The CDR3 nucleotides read TGCGCCAGCAGACCAGGGACAGACTATGGCTACACCTTC. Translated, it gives CASRPGTDYGYTF. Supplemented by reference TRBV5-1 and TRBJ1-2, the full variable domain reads KAGVTQTPRYLIKTRGQQVTLSCSPISGHRSVSWYQQTPGQGLQFLFEYFSETQRNKGNFPGRFSGRQFSNSRSEMNVSTLELGDSALYLCASRPGTDYGYTFGSGTRLTVV.

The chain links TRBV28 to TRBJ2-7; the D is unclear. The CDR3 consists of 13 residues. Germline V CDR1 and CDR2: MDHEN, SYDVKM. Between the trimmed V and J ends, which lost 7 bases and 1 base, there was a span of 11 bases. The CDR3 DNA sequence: TGTGCCAGCACTCCCGGGTCATCCTACGAGCAGTACTTC. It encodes CASTPGSSYEQYF.

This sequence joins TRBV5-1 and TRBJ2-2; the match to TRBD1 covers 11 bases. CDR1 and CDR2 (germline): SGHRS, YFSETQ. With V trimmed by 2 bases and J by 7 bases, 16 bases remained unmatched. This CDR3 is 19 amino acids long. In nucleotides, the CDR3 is TGCGCCAGCAGCTTCGCGCCCGGTGGGACAGGGGGTGCAGGCGGGGAGCTGTTTTTT. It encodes CASSFAPGGTGGAGGELFF.

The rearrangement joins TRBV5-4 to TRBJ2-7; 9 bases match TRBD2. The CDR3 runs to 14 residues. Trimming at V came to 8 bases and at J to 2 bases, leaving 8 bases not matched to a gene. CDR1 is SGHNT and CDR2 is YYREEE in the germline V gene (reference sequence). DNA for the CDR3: TGTGCCAGTAGCGGTAGCGGGAGCCCCTACGAGCAGTACTTC. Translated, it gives CASSGSGSPYEQYF.

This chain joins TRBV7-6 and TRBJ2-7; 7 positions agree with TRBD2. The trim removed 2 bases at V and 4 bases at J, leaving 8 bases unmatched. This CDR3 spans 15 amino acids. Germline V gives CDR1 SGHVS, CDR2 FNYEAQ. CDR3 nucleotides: TGTGCCAGCAGCTTAAAAGCGGGACCCGGTTACGAGCAGTACTTC. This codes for CASSLKAGPGYEQYF.

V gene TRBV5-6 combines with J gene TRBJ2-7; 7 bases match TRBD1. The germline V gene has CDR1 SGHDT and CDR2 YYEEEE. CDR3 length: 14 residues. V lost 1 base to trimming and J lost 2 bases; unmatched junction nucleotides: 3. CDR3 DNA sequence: TGTGCCAGCAGCTTGTGGGACAGACCCTACGAGCAGTACTTC. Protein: CASSLWDRPYEQYF.

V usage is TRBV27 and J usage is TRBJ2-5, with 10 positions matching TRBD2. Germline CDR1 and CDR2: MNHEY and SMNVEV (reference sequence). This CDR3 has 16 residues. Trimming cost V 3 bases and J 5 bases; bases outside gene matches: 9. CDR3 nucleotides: TGTGCCAGCAGTTTCACCCTAGCGGGAGCGGGTGAGACCCAGTACTTC. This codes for CASSFTLAGAGETQYF.

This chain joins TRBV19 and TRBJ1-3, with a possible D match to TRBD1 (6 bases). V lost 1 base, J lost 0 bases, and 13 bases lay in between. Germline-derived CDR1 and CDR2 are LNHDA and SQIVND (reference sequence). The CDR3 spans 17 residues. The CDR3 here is CASSIAGVGRSGNTIYF. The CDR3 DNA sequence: TGTGCCAGTAGTATAGCAGGGGTAGGTCGCTCTGGAAACACCATATATTTT.

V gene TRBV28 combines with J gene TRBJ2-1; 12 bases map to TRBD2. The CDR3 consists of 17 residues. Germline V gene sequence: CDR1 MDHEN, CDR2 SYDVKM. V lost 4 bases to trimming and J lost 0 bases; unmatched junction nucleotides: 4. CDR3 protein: CASSSSTSGSSYNEQFF. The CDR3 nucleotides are TGTGCCAGCAGTTCCTCGACTAGCGGGAGCTCCTACAATGAGCAGTTCTTC.

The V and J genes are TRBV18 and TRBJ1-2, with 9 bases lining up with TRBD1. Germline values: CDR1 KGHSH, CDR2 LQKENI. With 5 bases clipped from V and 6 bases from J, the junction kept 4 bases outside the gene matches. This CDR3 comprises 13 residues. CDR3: CASSTTGGDGYTF. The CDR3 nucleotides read TGTGCCAGCTCAACCACAGGGGGCGATGGCTACACCTTC.